The clone carrying this TCR beta chain was observed a handful of times. This sample is part of a study of shared clonotypes between healthy human individuals. The data were produced by immunoSEQ multiplex PCR, yet TCRdb's version contains in-frame clones alone and is incomplete. The sample yields 650,000 to 800,000 clones, around 70% seen once. The germline gives CDR1 SGHRS, CDR2 YFSETQ. J gave up 2 bases and V 4 bases, and 2 bases lay outside the gene matches. The CDR3 is 14 amino acids. The TCR sequence derives from a woman under 40 in good health. The chain combines TRBV5-1 with TRBJ2-7; 11 bases map to TRBD2. Sequenced material: memory CD4+ T cells sorted from blood. The subset was: CD45RA-negative fraction. The CDR3 reads CASSPGLAAYEQYF. The DNA of the CDR3 is TGCGCCAGCAGCCCGGGACTAGCGGCCTACGAGCAGTACTTC.